This T cell receptor beta chain derives from a study of blood T cell repertoires in COVID-19. CDR3 length: 16 amino acids. Trimming pared 1 base from V and 0 bases from J, leaving 11 bases between. The V gene's germline CDR1 is LNHDA and CDR2 SQIVND (reference sequence). Clones were read by immunoSEQ multiplex PCR, and TCRdb kept only the in-frame ones, dropping some. Here the sample spans 150,000 to 200,000 clones, 90% to 95% being singletons. The sequenced material came from peripheral blood. The sequence was collected from an older woman with COVID-19, enrolled during active disease. The chain couples TRBV19 to TRBJ2-3; a weak D match, TRBD2 (6 bases). The CDR3, as DNA: TGTGCCAGTAGTATAGTGGCAGGGACTAGCACAGATACGCAGTATTTT. Translated, it gives CASSIVAGTSTDTQYF.